Below, 22 T cell receptor beta chains from the same sample are listed, as sequenced in a study of cytomegalovirus exposure and HLA in healthy donors. The PCR contained 60 Vbeta and 13 Jbeta primers. Some clones are missing from TCRdb's copy, which holds only in-frame ones; the method was immunoSEQ multiplex PCR. This table holds 100,000 or so clones, approximately 80% found once. Sequenced: PBMCs. Receptors originate from a man aged 30 to 45 in good health and CMV-seronegative.

V usage is TRBV4-1 and J usage is TRBJ1-1, with a possible D match to TRBD1 (6 bases). CDR3 length equals 15 residues. V shed 4 bases and J shed 3 bases, with 15 bases lying between them. Germline CDR1 and CDR2: MGHRA and YSYEKL. CDR3 sequence reads: CASSRERTAYTEAFF. The CDR3 nucleotides read TGCGCCAGCAGCCGCGAGAGGACAGCATACACTGAAGCTTTCTTT.

The chain carries TRBV10-3 and TRBJ1-2, with TRBD1 matching 8 bases. Germline CDR1 is ENHRY and CDR2 is SYGVKD. V lost 0 bases and J lost 7; bases outside the gene matches: 7. This CDR3 is built from 15 residues. For the CDR3, the DNA is TGTGCCATCAGTGAGTCAGCAGGACAGGGTTCTGGCTACACCTTC. This translates into CAISESAGQGSGYTF.

J is TRBJ1-2 and V is TRBV6-5, with 7 bases matching TRBD1. Germline CDR1 MNHEY, CDR2 SVGAGI. J was trimmed by 4 bases and V by 1 base; bases with no gene match: 9. The CDR3 has 16 residues. CDR3 nucleotide sequence: TGTGCCAGCAGTTACTATCGACAGGGAACAAGCTATGGCTACACCTTC. Translated, it gives CASSYYRQGTSYGYTF.

V is TRBV6-6 and J is TRBJ2-7; TRBD2 aligns across 13 bases. The junction had 2 bases not matched to a gene; V was cut back by 4 bases and J by 2 bases. There are 15 residues in the CDR3. The germline V gene has CDR1 MNHNY and CDR2 SVGAGI (reference sequence). The DNA for the CDR3 is TGTGCCAGCAGTTCGGGACTAGCGGGAACCTACGAGCAGTACTTC. Residues: CASSSGLAGTYEQYF.

The genes are TRBV28 and TRBJ2-3; TRBD1 matches 8 bases. The CDR3 extends over 15 amino acids. The J segment lost 2 bases and the V segment lost 5 bases, leaving 6 bases of the junction unmatched. CDR1 and CDR2 from the germline V gene are MDHEN and SYDVKM. The CDR3 DNA reads as TGTGCCAGCAGTCCCGGGACAGGTGCCACAGATACGCAGTATTTT. Its translation: CASSPGTGATDTQYF.

The CDR3 region is CASSLAQDYEQYF. DNA for the CDR3: TGTGCCAGCAGCTTGGCTCAGGACTACGAGCAGTACTTC. V gene TRBV5-4 combines with J gene TRBJ2-7; D is uncertain. CDR1 and CDR2 from the germline V gene are SGHNT and YYREEE (reference sequence). Trimming removed 0 bases at V and 3 bases at J, with 7 bases between. The CDR3 contains 13 residues.

V usage is TRBV6-5 and J usage is TRBJ2-5; D may be TRBD2 (6 bases). Germline V CDR1 and CDR2: MNHEY, SVGAGI. The CDR3 loop spans 16 amino acids. Trimming stripped 2 bases from V and 1 base from J, with 14 bases between. The CDR3 loop reads CASSYLTGAAQETQYF. The CDR3 nucleotides read TGTGCCAGCAGTTACCTAACGGGAGCGGCCCAAGAGACCCAGTACTTC.

The rearrangement uses TRBV30 and TRBJ2-7, with a weak D call TRBD2 (5 bases). The CDR3 is made up of 13 amino acids. Germline V gives CDR1 GTSNPN, CDR2 SVGIG (reference sequence). Deletions cut 0 bases from V and 4 bases from J, with 10 bases between. The CDR3 here is CAWSVRGVYEQYF. CDR3 coding DNA: TGTGCCTGGAGTGTACGGGGAGTGTACGAGCAGTACTTC.

This clone came up a few times. The CDR3 sequence: CASSLGPPLSGGGGTDTQYF. For the CDR3, the DNA is TGCGCCAGCAGCCTCGGGCCCCCTCTTAGCGGGGGCGGTGGCACAGATACGCAGTATTTT. The chain employs TRBV4-1 and TRBJ2-3; TRBD2 aligns across 9 bases. Germline lookup yields CDR1 MGHRA and CDR2 YSYEKL. The CDR3 covers 20 residues. Unmatched junction bases numbered 18, after V lost 4 bases and J lost 1 base.

The V call is TRBV4-1, the J call TRBJ2-3, with D maybe TRBD1 (6 bases). CDR1 and CDR2 (germline): MGHRA, YSYEKL. V was cut by 3 bases and J by 4 bases, with 17 bases left in between. The CDR3 has 16 amino acids. In DNA form, the CDR3 reads TGCGCCAGCAGCCAGCCCGGGACAAAGCTTCCAGATACGCAGTATTTT. It codes for CASSQPGTKLPDTQYF.

The chain carries TRBV28 and TRBJ2-3, with 12 bases identical to TRBD2. Germline V gene data show CDR1 as MDHEN and CDR2 as SYDVKM. CDR3 length: 16 residues. The junction had 4 bases not matched to a gene; V was cut back by 4 bases and J by 2 bases. The CDR3 spells CASSSSGRVPTDTQYF. CDR3 bases: TGTGCCAGCAGTTCTAGCGGGAGGGTCCCCACAGATACGCAGTATTTT.

The chain employs TRBV10-2 and TRBJ2-7; 12 positions agree with TRBD2. From germline, CDR1 is WSHSY and CDR2 SAAADI. The length of the CDR3 is 17 residues. The V and J ends lost 4 bases and 6 bases, in that order; junction bases with no gene match: 13. The CDR3 nucleotides are TGCGCCAGCAGTGCATCCACTCGACTAGCGGGAGTCTCCGAGCAGTACTTC. The encoded protein is CASSASTRLAGVSEQYF.

The chain links TRBV6-6 to TRBJ1-1; 8 bases match TRBD1. Germline V gives CDR1 MNHNY, CDR2 SVGAGI (reference sequence). The CDR3 spans 14 residues. Unmatched junction bases numbered 6, after V lost 5 bases and J lost 4 bases. The CDR3: CASSTDRGRTEAFF. DNA of the CDR3: TGTGCCAGCAGTACCGACAGGGGACGCACTGAAGCTTTCTTT.

This sequence joins TRBV6-6 and TRBJ1-6; possible D gene TRBD1, 5 bases. Between the trimmed V and J ends, which lost 8 bases and 7 bases, there was a span of 9 bases. The CDR3 is 12 residues long. The germline gives CDR1 MNHNY, CDR2 SVGAGI (reference sequence). The CDR3, as DNA: TGTGCCAGCGTGGGGGGGAATTCACCCCTCCACTTT. This codes for CASVGGNSPLHF.

This chain connects TRBV7-9 to TRBJ1-1; D is undetermined. In germline, CDR1 is SEHNR, CDR2 FQNEAQ (reference sequence). Trimming stripped 3 bases from V and 1 base from J, with 12 bases between. The CDR3 extends over 15 amino acids. The CDR3 DNA sequence: TGTGCCAGCAGCTTCGCGTTAAGGAGGAACACTGAAGCTTTCTTT. This translates into CASSFALRRNTEAFF.

The gene calls are TRBV5-3 and TRBJ1-1; no reliable D call. TRBV5-3 has ORF status, its function being uncertain. V was pared by 4 bases and J by 7 bases, with 14 bases between. The CDR3 contains 13 residues. CDR3 sequence reads: CARSPRVVSEAFF. The CDR3 DNA sequence: TGTGCCAGAAGCCCTCGGGTTGTAAGTGAAGCTTTCTTT.

The chain has TRBV11-2 and TRBJ2-5; a weak D match, TRBD1 (5 bases). The germline gives CDR1 SGHAT, CDR2 FQNNGV. CDR3 length: 16 amino acids. Trimming stripped 0 bases from V and 4 bases from J, with 15 bases between. The CDR3 bases are TGTGCCAGCAGCTTAGATCTGGGCAGGGCCCGAGAGACCCAGTACTTC. Protein: CASSLDLGRARETQYF.

The rearrangement joins TRBV27 to TRBJ2-7; weak D call: TRBD1 (5 bases). This CDR3 has 13 amino acids. V was shortened by 6 bases and J by 7 bases, with 16 bases between the two germline ends. CDR1 is MNHEY and CDR2 is SMNVEV in the germline V gene (reference sequence). CDR3 amino acids: CASRLGALDEQYF. In DNA form, the CDR3 reads TGTGCCAGCAGGCTAGGGGCCCTGGATGAGCAGTACTTC.

The chain recombines TRBV19 with TRBJ2-7; 13 nucleotides line up with TRBD2. The CDR3 covers 17 residues. In germline, CDR1 is LNHDA, CDR2 SQIVND (reference sequence). Trimming took 9 bases from V and 2 from J; bases not matched to a gene: 13. The CDR3 spells CARYPGTSGEKTYEQYF. In DNA form, the CDR3 reads TGTGCCAGATACCCCGGGACTAGCGGGGAGAAAACCTACGAGCAGTACTTC.

The genes are TRBV28 and TRBJ1-2; 7 bases are a match to TRBD1. Germline CDR1 reads MDHEN; CDR2 reads SYDVKM. Trimming cost V 5 bases and J 1 base; bases outside gene matches: 7. This CDR3 is built from 15 residues. The CDR3 DNA follows: TGTGCCAGCAGTCTCCCGGGACAGCTTAACTATGGCTACACCTTC. It yields the protein CASSLPGQLNYGYTF.

V gene TRBV6-1 combines with J gene TRBJ1-2; possibly TRBD1 for D (5 bases). V shed 4 bases and J shed 0 bases, with 12 bases lying between them. Per germline, CDR1 MNHNS and CDR2 SASEGT. CDR3 size: 15 residues. As DNA, the CDR3 is TGTGCCAGCAGTGGACAGATTATAGCTAACTATGGCTACACCTTC. Its translation is CASSGQIIANYGYTF.

The chain employs TRBV18 and TRBJ2-4; the D gene is possibly TRBD2 (5 bases). V was cut by 3 bases and J by 8 bases, with 11 bases left in between. CDR3 size: 13 residues. Germline V gene data show CDR1 as KGHSH and CDR2 as LQKENI. The CDR3 DNA reads TGTGCCAGCTCACCCGGGGTGGCGGACATTCAGTACTTC. Translated: CASSPGVADIQYF.